This T cell receptor beta chain was captured in a study of cytotoxic CD8 clonotypes in ibrutinib-treated CLL. As for the study in general: Investigators reported some 24 partial and 2 complete responses; after median about 74 months, roughly 15 patients remained remitted and about twelve progressed.

This CDR3 spans 12 amino acids. Germline V lookup: CDR1 SGHRS, CDR2 YFSETQ. V dropped 2 bases and J dropped 1 base, with 3 bases sitting between them. This clone was counted a few times. Its antigen is unknown. General study results and limits: Samples were collected at differing times from sustained-remission and progressing patients. Public clonotypes showed up rarely, and on treatment they shrank or held steady.

Assay used: immunoSEQ multiplex PCR; TCRdb lists only in-frame clones, some missing. Here the sample spans approximately 190,000 clones, about three quarters being singletons. This receptor was obtained from a human donor with chronic lymphocytic leukemia. The sequencing used PBMCs, collected after 12 months of ibrutinib treatment. The V call is TRBV5-1, the J call TRBJ2-5; D uncertain. The CDR3 sequence: CASSFSQETQYF. CDR3 DNA sequence: TGCGCCAGCAGCTTCTCCCAAGAGACCCAGTACTTC.